This T cell receptor (beta chain) originates from a study of blood T cell repertoires in COVID-19 (TCRdb year 2020). Regarding the study in general: Samples covering the acute and convalescent phases of COVID-19 were provided by collaborators in the United States, Italy and Spain. The material from the prospective study consisted of cDNA or gDNA derived from T cells, B-cell-depleted T cells, or PBMCs. Subjects who had been exposed to COVID-19, were actively infected with it, or had recovered from it provided the deeply sampled blood TCRbeta repertoires that made up the dataset. The repertoires were released in a freely available public database meant as a resource for research on the immune response to SARS-CoV-2. Samples were obtained from the ongoing ImmuneRACE study (first 160 participants) and from over 1,000 subjects provided by 6 global collaborators. The sample metadata nearly always contained a de-identified subject ID, COVID-19 status, age in years and sex. Where available, HLA class I and class II types were taken from metadata supplied by the sample provider and were not determined by assay-based typing.

The germline V gene (reference sequence) yields SGHKS for CDR1 and YYEKEE for CDR2. V loses 7 bases, J loses 7 bases, and the germline ends lie 20 bases apart. The CDR3 holds 15 amino acids from the cysteine to the phenylalanine. Of the read, only the CDR3 DNA is kept; its 45 bases are in frame from base 1. The collaborating institutions used their own protocols to collect whole blood in K2EDTA tubes. For TCRbeta analysis, collaborators shipped samples in one of three forms: frozen whole blood, isolated PBMCs, or DNA extracted from either of those sample types. Study-level results and caveats: How much clinical and demographic metadata was included differed by source and by participant, and the metadata was provided uncurated.

On this clone: The clone's antigen remains unknown. Base qualities are not provided; no much larger clone lies one nucleotide away.

TCRbeta CDR3 regions were amplified from genomic DNA using the immunoSEQ Assay, a bias-controlled multiplex PCR. Per the original workflow: Within the assay, amplification of reference gene primers was used to estimate how many nucleated cells each sample contained. To quantify the absolute abundance of each unique TCRbeta CDR3 rearrangement, sequence reads were collapsed and filtered. For each sample, productive Simpson clonality was calculated by taking the square root of Simpson's diversity index across productive rearrangements. TCRdb obtained this table from immuneACCESS and retained in-frame rearrangements with V and J assigned. These tables miss some clones; where compared with another copy, unresolved V genes account for less than half of the shortfall, and the remainder is unexplained. Clone size and V and J calls were adopted from that table, with D and trimming inferred from the DNA. Present in this sample are 250,000 or so clones, 80% to 90% of which were seen just once. About 5.9% of the sample lies in the top ten.

The sequence was obtained from a man aged 55-75 years with acute or convalescent COVID-19. The chain is made from TRBV5-5 and TRBJ2-2; the D segment could be TRBD1, given 6 matching bases. Sequenced material: peripheral blood. The CDR3 protein sequence reads: CASGLTPGAVGELFF. In nucleotide form, the sequence is TGTGCCAGCGGGCTTACTCCAGGGGCCGTCGGGGAGCTGTTTTTT.